This T cell receptor beta chain was profiled in a study of T cell changes during pregnancy in multiple sclerosis. Measured with immunoSEQ multiplex PCR; TCRdb has only the in-frame clones, and not every one. The sample lists 15,000 to 25,000 clones; about 88% were seen once. CDR1 MNHEY and CDR2 SMNVEV come from the germline V gene (reference sequence). V dropped 1 base and J dropped 8; count of bases not matched to a gene: 9. This CDR3 comprises 15 residues. The clonotype was recovered from a female donor in good health, enrolled as a control in a pregnancy study. The chain combines TRBV27 with TRBJ1-2; TRBD1 matches at 8 bases. The material sequenced was CD8+ T cells from peripheral blood mononuclear cells, taken in the third trimester of pregnancy. The CDR3 sequence: CASSLYGRGRVGYTF. CDR3 sequence (DNA): TGTGCCAGCAGTTTATACGGCAGGGGGCGCGTAGGCTACACCTTC.